One and the same sample provided the 19 T cell receptor beta chains below, sequenced in a study of blood T cell repertoires in COVID-19. Generated by immunoSEQ multiplex PCR, the TCRdb table keeps only in-frame clones and is missing some. The sample shows 120,000 or so clones, approximately 81% of them seen only once. Sequenced input: peripheral blood. Source of these receptors: a man aged 40-49 years with active or convalescent COVID-19.

The chain recombines TRBV6-5 with TRBJ1-1; 7 nucleotides line up with TRBD1. The J segment lost 3 bases and the V segment lost 2 bases, leaving 0 bases of the junction unmatched. This CDR3 contains 13 residues. The V gene's germline CDR1 is MNHEY and CDR2 SVGAGI. The CDR3 here is CASSYTGDTEAFF. The CDR3 DNA sequence: TGTGCCAGCAGTTACACAGGGGACACTGAAGCTTTCTTT.

The chain is built from TRBV9 and TRBJ2-5; D may be TRBD2 (7 bases). V was clipped by 0 bases and J by 5 bases, with 11 bases between them. This CDR3 has 14 amino acids. Germline lookup yields CDR1 SGDLS and CDR2 YYNGEE. CDR3 region: CASSVGGGRETQYF. CDR3 sequence (DNA): TGTGCCAGCAGCGTAGGGGGGGGCCGGGAGACCCAGTACTTC.

CDR3 region: CASSPPDTIGAFF. CDR3 DNA sequence: TGTGCCAGCAGTCCACCGGACACCATTGGGGCTTTCTTT. V gene TRBV12-3 or TRBV12-4 combines with J gene TRBJ1-1; tentatively, D is TRBD1 (5 bases). Trimming removed 5 bases from V and 11 bases from J, with 18 bases in between. The CDR3 runs to 13 residues.

With regard to this clone: At one end, the junction sequence differs from germline, possibly due to a read error. The chain carries TRBV7-7 and TRBJ1-1; D possibly corresponds to TRBD1 (5 bases). Germline V gene sequence: CDR1 SSHAT, CDR2 FNYEAQ (reference sequence). The CDR3 sequence is 13 residues long. CDR3 region: CASSTDRNTEAFF. The CDR3 region has the DNA TGTGCTAGCAGCACCGACAGGAACACTGAAGCTTTCTTT.

To note about this clone: An end of the junction does not agree with germline; a read error may underlie this. The chain couples TRBV7-9 to TRBJ1-4; D is ambiguous. The germline gives CDR1 SEHNR, CDR2 FQNEAQ (reference sequence). CDR3 size: 14 residues. The DNA for the CDR3 is TGTGCCAGCACCTTAGGGCAGGCCCTTCGAAAACTGTTTTTT. Protein: CASTLGQALRKLFF. Drawing the rest from reference TRBV7-9 and TRBJ1-4, the complete variable domain is DTGVSQNPRHKITKRGQNVTFRCDPISEHNRLYWYRQTLGQGPEFLTYFQNEAQLEKSRLLSDRFSAERPKGSFSTLEIQRTEQGDSAMYLCASTLGQALRKLFFGSGTQLSVL.

This clone was observed a handful of times. The chain couples TRBV11-3 to TRBJ1-1; a possible D gene is TRBD1 (5 bases). V lost 0 bases to trimming and J lost 1 base, with 15 bases between them. CDR1 SGHNT and CDR2 YENEEA come from the germline V gene. The CDR3 is made up of 17 amino acids. Here the CDR3 DNA reads TGTGCCAGCAGCTTAGAAAGGTTAGGGGAAGAGAACACTGAAGCTTTCTTT. Protein: CASSLERLGEENTEAFF.

There are a few counts of this clone. V and J are TRBV7-3 and TRBJ2-2, with TRBD2 as a possible D gene (6 bases). Germline lookup yields CDR1 SGHTA and CDR2 FQGTGA. The CDR3 has 14 amino acids. The V gene lost 3 bases and the J gene lost 4 bases, with 9 bases spanning the gap. The CDR3: CASSFGGGTGELFF. The DNA for the CDR3 is TGTGCCAGCAGCTTCGGGGGTGGCACCGGGGAGCTGTTTTTT.

This clone appeared once. V is TRBV30 and J is TRBJ2-7; 10 bases match TRBD2. The CDR3 runs 12 residues. CDR1 GTSNPN and CDR2 SVGIG come from the germline V gene (reference sequence). V dropped 4 bases and J dropped 4; count of bases not matched to a gene: 1. CDR3 nucleotides: TGTGCCTGGACTAGCGGGAGTTACGAGCAGTACTTC. Encoded protein: CAWTSGSYEQYF.

V and J are TRBV5-1 and TRBJ1-2, with 7 bases lining up with TRBD1. The V gene's germline CDR1 is SGHRS and CDR2 YFSETQ. The CDR3 is made up of 13 amino acids. The junction had 6 bases not matched to a gene; V was cut back by 4 bases and J by 6 bases. For the CDR3, the DNA is TGCGCCAGCAGCGTGACAGGGACGGATGGCTACACCTTC. It translates to CASSVTGTDGYTF. The variable domain in full, with the rest retrieved from reference TRBV5-1 and TRBJ1-2, is KAGVTQTPRYLIKTRGQQVTLSCSPISGHRSVSWYQQTPGQGLQFLFEYFSETQRNKGNFPGRFSGRQFSNSRSEMNVSTLELGDSALYLCASSVTGTDGYTFGSGTRLTVV.

The DNA of the CDR3 is TGTGCCAGCAGCCGGGTGGAGACAGATACGCAGTATTTT. Translation gives CASSRVETDTQYF. This chain links TRBV5-5 with TRBJ2-3; D unclear. V shed 4 bases and J shed 3 bases, with 9 bases lying between them. Germline assignment: CDR1 SGHKS and CDR2 YYEKEE (reference sequence). This CDR3 comprises 13 residues.

The chain joins TRBV28 to TRBJ2-1; TRBD1 aligns across 8 bases. Germline lookup yields CDR1 MDHEN and CDR2 SYDVKM. The CDR3 covers 15 residues. V was pared by 5 bases and J by 7 bases, with 10 bases of the junction left unmatched. CDR3 in amino acids: CASSASGGATNEQFF. The CDR3, as DNA: TGTGCCAGCAGTGCATCAGGGGGCGCGACTAATGAGCAGTTCTTC.

This clone was recorded a few times. The chain couples TRBV28 to TRBJ1-2; perhaps TRBD1 as D (6 bases). The ends were cut back, 10 bases at V and 2 bases at J, with 14 bases in the middle. The CDR3 is 13 amino acids. The germline V gene encodes CDR1 MDHEN and CDR2 SYDVKM. The CDR3 DNA follows: TGTGCCACCTCTTCGGGGACAAACTATGGCTACACCTTC. It specifies CATSSGTNYGYTF.

V is TRBV30 and J is TRBJ2-3; D remains ambiguous. V lost 0 bases, J lost 2 bases, and 3 bases lay in between. Germline loops: CDR1 GTSNPN, CDR2 SVGIG (reference sequence). The CDR3 loop spans 12 amino acids. This chain's CDR3 is CAWSVNTDTQYF. The DNA for the CDR3 is TGTGCCTGGAGTGTTAACACAGATACGCAGTATTTT.

This clone came up once. The chain couples TRBV6-5 to TRBJ2-1; tentatively, D is TRBD1 (5 bases). The CDR3 loop spans 11 amino acids. Between the trimmed V and J ends, which lost 7 bases and 6 bases, there was a span of 7 bases. CDR1 is MNHEY, CDR2 SVGAGI, per germline. In DNA, the CDR3 is TGTGCCAGCAAGGGGCGCAATGAGCAGTTCTTC. Translated, it gives CASKGRNEQFF.

This CDR3 is CAISQTGGLGNYGYTF. The CDR3 DNA follows: TGTGCCATCAGCCAGACAGGGGGCTTAGGGAACTATGGCTACACCTTC. This chain uses TRBV10-3 with TRBJ1-2; 10 bases match TRBD1. Germline loops: CDR1 ENHRY, CDR2 SYGVKD. This CDR3 has 16 residues. J lost 2 bases, V lost 6 bases, and 9 bases had no gene match.

This clone was detected only once. This chain uses TRBV28 with TRBJ1-1; D not resolved. Germline CDR1 reads MDHEN; CDR2 reads SYDVKM. This CDR3 has 11 amino acids. Trimming left V 6 bases short and J 9 bases short, with 11 bases between. CDR3 sequence: CASRLAAQAFF. The CDR3 DNA reads as TGTGCCAGCAGGCTAGCCGCACAAGCTTTCTTT.

This sequence joins TRBV19 and TRBJ2-7; D is perhaps TRBD1 (5 bases). V was pared by 3 bases and J by 2 bases, with 20 bases between. From germline, CDR1 is LNHDA and CDR2 SQIVND (reference sequence). The CDR3 loop spans 17 amino acids. DNA for the CDR3: TGTGCCAGTAGTATGAGGTCCTCTCCTAGGACAACCTACGAGCAGTACTTC. It encodes CASSMRSSPRTTYEQYF.

The V gene is TRBV5-1, the J gene TRBJ1-1, with 9 bases lining up with TRBD1. With V trimmed by 3 bases and J by 4 bases, 10 bases remained unmatched. The CDR3 runs 16 residues. CDR1 is SGHRS, CDR2 YFSETQ, per germline. The CDR3 DNA follows: TGCGCCAGCAGCTCCCAACCGGGACAGGGTAGCACTGAAGCTTTCTTT. Amino acids: CASSSQPGQGSTEAFF.

This chain uses TRBV19 with TRBJ2-7; TRBD1 agrees at 9 bases. Germline lookup yields CDR1 LNHDA and CDR2 SQIVND (reference sequence). This CDR3 spans 14 amino acids. With V trimmed by 3 bases and J by 4 bases, 4 bases remained unmatched. In DNA, the CDR3 is TGTGCCAGTAGTATCGGGACAGGGTTATACGAGCAGTACTTC. Translated, it gives CASSIGTGLYEQYF. Full variable domain (rest looked up from reference TRBV19 and TRBJ2-7): DGGITQSPKYLFRKEGQNVTLSCEQNLNHDAMYWYRQDPGQGLRLIYYSQIVNDFQKGDIAEGYSVSREKKESFPLTVTSAQKNPTAFYLCASSIGTGLYEQYFGPGTRLTVT.